This TCR beta chain was retrieved from a study of cytomegalovirus exposure and HLA in healthy donors. Across the whole study: HLA-typed donors were the source of tens of millions of unique TCRs held in an early data release.

Unmatched junction bases numbered 5, after V lost 4 bases and J lost 8 bases. This CDR3 has 15 residues. CDR1 is SGHTA, CDR2 FQGTGA, per germline. This clone has just a few counts. Researchers ran the PCR with 60 Vbeta and 13 Jbeta primers. Measured with immunoSEQ multiplex PCR; TCRdb has only the in-frame clones, and not every one. The sample lists 50,000 or so clones, 55% to 75% occurring once. Input material: PBMCs. This sequence was found in a man in his forties in good health and CMV-seropositive. The chain links TRBV7-3 to TRBJ2-1, with 13 bases lining up with TRBD2. DNA for the CDR3: TGTGCCAGCAGCTGGACTAGCGGGGGAGGGGATGAGCAGTTCTTC. Its protein product is CASSWTSGGGDEQFF.